One and the same sample provided the 4 T cell receptor beta chains below, sequenced in a study of T-cell memory formation after mild COVID-19. TCRdb re-analysed the 5' RACE reads in MiXCR, keeping a single row per CDR3 protein. The table has a few hundred thousand distinct CDR3 sequences, more than 13% seen once; the top ten hold under 25%. The sample comprised PBMCs or a T cell subset sorted from them (not recorded which). The receptors stem from a man between 18 and 29 years old who had mild COVID-19 (a few samples of this study predate the infection). Cell type and time point are not known.

The V call is TRBV4-1, the J call TRBJ1-3, with D tentatively TRBD1 (5 bases). Trimming pared 1 base from V and 4 bases from J, leaving 17 bases between. In germline, CDR1 is MGHRA, CDR2 YSYEKL. The CDR3 has 17 residues. CDR3: CASSQGRPRGRGNTIYF. CDR3 nucleotide sequence: TGCGCCAGCAGCCAAGGGCGACCAAGGGGAAGAGGAAACACCATATATTTT.

The chain carries TRBV5-6 and TRBJ1-5, with D tentatively TRBD1 (6 bases). CDR1 and CDR2 from the germline V gene are SGHDT and YYEEEE. Trimming removed 4 bases from V and 5 bases from J, with 16 bases in between. The CDR3 has 15 amino acids. CDR3 loop: CASSAFGQGHQPQHF. The CDR3 DNA reads TGTGCCAGCAGCGCCTTTGGGCAGGGGCATCAGCCCCAGCATTTT.

This clonotype was counted between two and nine times. The CDR3 region has the DNA TGTGCTAGTGGTTTCGGGACAGGGGGTAGTCAGCCCCAGCATTTT. Translating gives CASGFGTGGSQPQHF. V usage is TRBV12-5 and J usage is TRBJ1-5; 11 nucleotides align to TRBD1. This CDR3 is 15 amino acids long. Germline V lookup: CDR1 LGHNT, CDR2 FRNRAP. After removal of 3 bases from V and 6 bases from J, the junction contained 4 bases not matched to a gene.

This chain joins TRBV9 and TRBJ2-7; possible D gene TRBD2, 5 bases. This CDR3 has 13 residues. CDR1 is SGDLS and CDR2 is YYNGEE in the germline V gene. Trimming cost V 6 bases and J 3 bases, with 13 bases left between them. As DNA, the CDR3 is TGTGCCAGCACCCCTTCGGGGTTCTACGAGCAGTACGTC. It is translated as CASTPSGFYEQYV.